This is a list of T cell receptor beta chains from one sample in a study of T cells in narcolepsy. This table comes from immunoSEQ multiplex PCR, and its TCRdb copy is limited to in-frame clones, with some not included. There are around 30,000 clones in the sample; approximately 80% occur only once, and around 2% lies in the top ten. Specimen: memory (CD45RA-) CD4+ T cells from blood. The origin of the receptors is a human donor in good health. The CDR3 runs from the conserved cysteine through the conserved F or W. The D gene is left open where the match is weak. Size is omitted from some rows. Given values are once, few, many or a class for expanded clones.

>NA|TRBV9|14|TRBJ1-3|NA
CASSASFSGNTIYF
TGTGCCAGCAGCGCGAGTTTCTCTGGAAACACCATATATTTT
>NA|TRBV25-1|13|TRBJ2-7|once
CASSVGGAYEQYF
TGTGCCAGCAGCGTCGGCGGGGCCTACGAGCAGTACTTC
>NA|TRBV10-3|18|TRBJ2-2|once
CAISESTYRRGSAGELFF
TGTGCCATCAGTGAGTCCACCTACAGGCGGGGTTCGGCCGGGGAGCTGTTTTTT
>NA|TRBV2|13|TRBJ1-2|NA
CASIETWGDGYTF
TGTGCCAGCATTGAGACGTGGGGGGATGGCTACACCTTC
>NA|TRBV7-2|14|TRBJ1-2|NA
CASSRGQPSYGYTF
TGTGCCAGCAGCCGCGGGCAACCCTCCTATGGCTACACCTTC
>TRBD1|TRBV2|16|TRBJ2-3|once
CASRVGQGESQRTQYF
TGTGCCAGCAGAGTTGGACAGGGAGAATCACAGAGGACGCAGTATTTT
>NA|TRBV30|11|TRBJ1-4|few
CACSEGGELFF
TGTGCCTGTTCGGAGGGGGGGGAACTGTTTTTT
>NA|TRBV7-9|18|TRBJ1-6|NA
CASSLAPSGASYNSPLHF
TGTGCCAGCAGCTTAGCGCCGTCAGGGGCCTCCTATAATTCACCCCTCCACTTT
>TRBD1|TRBV5-1|14|TRBJ2-5|NA
CASSTMTGSETQYF
TGCGCCAGCAGCACCATGACAGGGTCAGAGACCCAGTACTTC
>TRBD1|TRBV7-8|16|TRBJ2-7|NA
CASSPTADRTSYEQYF
TGTGCCAGCAGCCCCACCGCGGACAGGACGTCCTACGAGCAGTACTTC
>TRBD1|TRBV19|15|TRBJ2-2|NA
CASNPRQGDTGELFF
TGTGCCAGTAATCCTCGACAGGGTGACACCGGGGAGCTGTTTTTT
>NA|TRBV14|14|TRBJ2-4|NA
CASSRELRGGIQYF
TGTGCCAGCAGCCGGGAACTAAGGGGGGGCATTCAGTACTTC
>TRBD2|TRBV19|15|TRBJ2-1|NA
CASRRKRELYNEQFF
TGTGCCAGTAGGAGGAAGCGGGAGCTCTACAATGAGCAGTTCTTC
>TRBD1|TRBV18|16|TRBJ2-7|NA
CASSPEATGGRGEQYF
TGTGCCAGCTCACCAGAGGCGACAGGGGGGCGGGGCGAGCAGTACTTC
>NA|TRBV9|14|TRBJ2-7|NA
CASNRDGGSYEQYF
TGTGCCAGCAACCGGGACGGAGGATCCTACGAGCAGTACTTC
>NA|TRBV21-1|16|TRBJ1-5|NA
CASSKALGQFNQPQHF
TGTGCCAGCAGCAAAGCGCTAGGACAGTTTAATCAGCCCCAGCATTTT
>NA|TRBV5-5|14|TRBJ2-5|NA
CASSLGQGVETQYF
TGTGCCAGCAGCTTGGGCCAGGGCGTCGAGACCCAGTACTTC
>NA|TRBV9|15|TRBJ1-5|NA
CASSVGQHQGQPQHF
TGTGCCAGCAGCGTAGGACAGCATCAGGGTCAGCCCCAGCATTTT
>NA|TRBV9|12|TRBJ1-2|once
CASSVFNYGYTF
TGTGCCAGCAGCGTCTTTAACTATGGCTACACCTTC
>NA|TRBV6-1|12|TRBJ2-1|NA
CASSRVGDEQFF
TGTGCCAGCAGTCGGGTGGGTGATGAGCAGTTCTTC
>NA|TRBV10-3|16|TRBJ1-2|NA
CAIRSIGGAEAYGYTF
TGTGCCATCAGAAGTATTGGGGGCGCAGAGGCCTATGGCTACACCTTC
>NA|TRBV2|14|TRBJ1-2|NA
CASSPSDSYYGYTF
TGTGCCAGCAGTCCCTCGGACAGCTACTATGGCTACACCTTC
>NA|TRBV7-8|12|TRBJ1-2|once
CASSLVGDGYTF
TGTGCCAGCAGCTTAGTTGGGGATGGCTACACCTTC
>NA|TRBV6-6|12|TRBJ2-5|NA
CASSYSDETQYF
TGTGCCAGCAGTTACTCGGACGAGACCCAGTACTTC
>NA|TRBV6-1|13|TRBJ2-3|NA
CASSGVRPDTQYF
TGTGCCAGCAGTGGCGTCCGGCCAGATACGCAGTATTTT
>TRBD2|TRBV5-4|15|TRBJ2-1|NA
CASSPKLAGVYEQFF
TGTGCCAGCAGCCCCAAACTAGCGGGAGTATATGAGCAGTTCTTC
>NA|TRBV5-1|15|TRBJ1-1|NA
CASSLALGSDTEAFF
TGCGCCAGCAGCTTGGCCCTTGGGTCTGACACTGAAGCTTTCTTT
>TRBD1|TRBV5-6|16|TRBJ2-6|NA
CASSRRGGRGANVLTF
TGTGCCAGCAGCCGCCGAGGGGGCCGTGGGGCCAACGTCCTGACTTTC
>TRBD2|TRBV25-1|16|TRBJ2-3|NA
CASSRLAGGGTDTQYF
TGTGCCAGCAGTAGACTCGCGGGGGGTGGTACAGATACGCAGTATTTT
>TRBD1|TRBV18|14|TRBJ2-5|NA
CASSQTGGSETQYF
TGTGCCAGCTCGCAAACAGGGGGTTCAGAGACCCAGTACTTC
>NA|TRBV9|13|TRBJ2-1|NA
CASSVANYNEQFF
TGTGCCAGCAGCGTAGCCAACTACAATGAGCAGTTCTTC
>NA|TRBV19|13|TRBJ1-3|NA
CASSQEKRNTIYF
TGTGCCAGTAGTCAGGAGAAGAGAAACACCATATATTTT
>TRBD1|TRBV7-2|15|TRBJ1-2|NA
CASSLVGTGYGGYTF
TGTGCCAGCAGCTTAGTCGGGACAGGGTACGGTGGCTACACCTTC
>TRBD1|TRBV6-1|17|TRBJ1-5|NA
CASSEIRGRVSNQPQHF
TGTGCCAGCAGTGAAATCAGGGGGCGAGTAAGCAATCAGCCCCAGCATTTT
>NA|TRBV7-2|12|TRBJ2-7|once
CASSFQNPEQYF
TGTGCCAGCAGCTTCCAGAATCCCGAGCAGTACTTC
>TRBD2|TRBV5-1|18|TRBJ2-2|few
CASSLWEVAGGGTGELFF
TGCGCCAGCAGCCTATGGGAGGTAGCGGGAGGAGGCACCGGGGAGCTGTTTTTT
>NA|TRBV6-1|13|TRBJ1-1|NA
CASSSNMNTEAFF
TGTGCCAGCAGTTCCAACATGAACACTGAAGCTTTCTTT
>NA|TRBV2|14|TRBJ1-4|NA
CASNPGARGGKLFF
TGTGCCAGCAACCCCGGCGCGAGGGGCGGAAAACTGTTTTTT